This T cell receptor (beta chain) was documented in a study of T cells in Graves' hyperthyroidism and ophthalmopathy. Study-wide context: The authors collected peripheral blood at initial diagnosis, before any treatment. Findings and limits, study-wide: Expanded thyroid clonotypes (above 0.001) were mostly also found in blood.

There are a few counts of this clonotype. As yet, its antigen is unknown. Researchers took RNA transcripts and amplified the TCR beta CDR3 regions from them. The HTBI primer set drove a first-round RT-PCR of the TCR CDR3. One entry per CDR3 protein results from TCRdb running MiXCR on the multiplex PCR reads. The table includes some 510,000 distinct CDR3 sequences, less than 25% detected once. This CDR3 has 14 residues. The ends lost 1 base at V and 6 bases at J; junction bases unmatched: 5. Per the germline V gene, CDR1 is LGHDT and CDR2 is YNNKEL (reference sequence). Patients were excluded for uncontrolled infection, other autoimmune disease, pregnancy or lactation. PBMCs were sourced from more than 9 ml fresh peripheral blood.

This chain links TRBV3-1 with TRBJ1-2, with TRBD1 identical over 7 bases. The sequenced sample consisted of blood. The clonotype comes from a man younger than 30 with Graves' hyperthyroidism. The CDR3 spells CASSQAVRGDGYTF. The CDR3 DNA sequence: TGTGCCAGCAGCCAAGCGGTCAGGGGGGATGGCTACACCTTC.